Here is one TCR beta chain with its context. Its specificity is not known. This entry belongs to a study of CD8+ T cells in alopecia areata. Turning to the study itself: Tofacitinib administration to treated patients was oral, at 5 to 10 mg twice daily. Study-wide results and caveats: Alphabeta T cells residing in normal skin are also sequenced in scalp samples.

Trimming removed 4 bases at V and 1 base at J, with 15 bases between. CDR3 length: 16 residues. The germline V gene has CDR1 WNHNN and CDR2 SYGVQD (reference sequence). Documented treatment: oral pan-JAK inhibitor, 5-10 mg twice daily. Sequencing templates came from extracted RNA that was reverse transcribed into cDNA. TCRdb's table, derived via immunoSEQ multiplex PCR, lists solely in-frame clones and lacks some. The sample yields 200,000 to 250,000 clones, roughly 64% seen once. The genes are TRBV10-1 and TRBJ2-3; no clear D gene. The TCR comes from a human donor with alopecia areata. The input for sequencing was CD4+ T cells sorted from blood, taken at week 4, from a patient treated with tofacitinib. CDR3 coding DNA: TGCGCCAGCAGTGCCAGGCCTAATAGGGGCACAGATACGCAGTATTTT. Its translation is CASSARPNRGTDTQYF.